This is a list of T cell receptor beta chains from one sample in a study of cytomegalovirus exposure and HLA in healthy donors. Profiling relied on immunoSEQ multiplex PCR, and the TCRdb table lists in-frame clones only, not all of them. The sample holds tens of thousands of clones. The source material was PBMCs. These receptors were obtained from a man aged 25 to 45 in good health and CMV-seronegative. Each CDR3 is given with its conserved first and last residue. The D gene is left open where the match is weak.

CDR3nt,CDR3aa,v_gene,j_gene,d_gene
TGTGCCAGCAGCGCCGCAGGACAGGCATCCTACAATGAGCAGTTCTTC,CASSAAGQASYNEQFF,TRBV9,TRBJ2-1,TRBD1
TGCAGCGTTGAGGGACAATTCTCTGGGGCCAACGTCCTGACTTTC,CSVEGQFSGANVLTF,TRBV29-1,TRBJ2-6,.
TGTGCCAGCTCACCATCCAGCAGGAATGAAAAACTGTTTTTT,CASSPSSRNEKLFF,TRBV18,TRBJ1-4,.
TGCGCCAGCAGCACGGACAGGGGTGACTATGGCTACACCTTC,CASSTDRGDYGYTF,TRBV5-1,TRBJ1-2,TRBD1
TGTGCCAGTATCTCACAGGGGGGAAGCAATCAGCCCCAGCATTTT,CASISQGGSNQPQHF,TRBV19,TRBJ1-5,TRBD1
TGTGCCAGCAGCTTATACGCGGGAGAGGGGGAGACCCAGTACTTC,CASSLYAGEGETQYF,TRBV7-6,TRBJ2-5,TRBD2
TGTGCCAGCAGCCAATTGAGGGTTAGCAATCAGCCCCAGCATTTT,CASSQLRVSNQPQHF,TRBV2,TRBJ1-5,.
TGCGCCAGCAGCTCCCACCGGGACAGGGGGGTAAAAACTAATGAAAAACTGTTTTTT,CASSSHRDRGVKTNEKLFF,TRBV4-1,TRBJ1-4,TRBD1
TGCGCCAGCAGCCAGAACGTAGGGGGATACGAGCAGTACTTC,CASSQNVGGYEQYF,TRBV4-1,TRBJ2-7,.
TGCGCCAGCAGCTTTCCCCGGGACAGGGCCGGGGAGCTGTTTTTT,CASSFPRDRAGELFF,TRBV5-1,TRBJ2-2,TRBD1
TGCAGCGTTGGCGTTGCGGGAGGTGTACGAGAGCAGTTCTTC,CSVGVAGGVREQFF,TRBV29-1,TRBJ2-1,TRBD2
TGTGCCAGCAGTGACGTCCTGAACACTGAAGCTTTCTTT,CASSDVLNTEAFF,TRBV6-1,TRBJ1-1,.
TGTGCCAGTAGTTTAGGTAGGAACACTGAAGCTTTCTTT,CASSLGRNTEAFF,TRBV19,TRBJ1-1,.
TGTGCCTCCTCCAGGGGGGTGAACACTGAAGCTTTCTTT,CASSRGVNTEAFF,TRBV6-5,TRBJ1-1,TRBD1
TGTGCCAGCAGCTTGGGGGGGACAAACCCCAATTCACCCCTCCACTTT,CASSLGGTNPNSPLHF,TRBV5-6,TRBJ1-6,.
TGTGCCAGCTCACCAAATCAGGACAGTATCACTGAAGCTTTCTTT,CASSPNQDSITEAFF,TRBV18,TRBJ1-1,.
TGTGCCAGCAGCTTAGTAGAAAAACTGTTTTTT,CASSLVEKLFF,TRBV7-9,TRBJ1-4,.